This TCR beta chain was recovered during a study of blood T cells in healthy people across ages. Regarding the study as a whole: Long-lived donors carried more naive CD4+ cells and greater diversity than aged donors.

Turning to this clonotype: Its antigen is currently unknown.

Using a J-beta primer mix together with a sample-barcoded 5' primer, a second PCR was run for about 7 to 12 cycles. Each cDNA was tagged by a template-switch adaptor containing 12 random nucleotides. TCRdb re-derived calls from the 5' RACE reads in MiXCR, one entry per CDR3 protein. This table has about 500,000 distinct CDR3 sequences, approximately 25% appearing once. These same data were also listed under a study on T cells of mothers and their children. Per that paper: Every mother supplied over 9 million TCR beta CDR3 reads and every child around 3 million. Mother-child pairs who were related displayed a slightly higher overlap than unrelated pairs, a difference that was non-significant.

Material: blood. The sequence was collected from a boy younger than 18 in good health.

DNA of the CDR3: TGTGCTAGTGGTACCTCGGGTGAAAAACTGTTTTTT. Amino acid sequence: CASGTSGEKLFF. The V gene is TRBV12-5, the J gene TRBJ1-4; D uncertain. The V gene's germline CDR1 is LGHNT and CDR2 FRNRAP. CDR3 length: 12 amino acids. Trimming stripped 5 bases from V and 7 bases from J, with 8 bases between.